This is a list of T cell receptor beta chains from one sample in a study of breast tumors, draining lymph nodes, adjacent tissues. TCRdb used MiXCR to reprocess the multiplex PCR reads, holding one entry per CDR3 protein. In the table there are 85,000 to 120,000 distinct CDR3 sequences, 30% of which are singletons. Specimen: axillary lymph node tissue. Every receptor here comes from a female donor with breast cancer. Some clones in this sample may be carry-over from other donors' samples. Each CDR3 is given with its conserved first and last residue.

CDR3,J,V
CSARDQVSYGYTF,TRBJ1-2,TRBV20-1
CASSLQLAGSVYEQYF,TRBJ2-7,TRBV19
CASSLPEYNSPLHF,TRBJ1-6,TRBV11-1
CASSQGLTSGSSYNEQFF,TRBJ2-1,TRBV3-1
CASSLYLGYRNTIYF,TRBJ1-3,TRBV5-6
CASSQDRAGELFF,TRBJ2-2,TRBV4-3
CASSLGRDKPQHF,TRBJ1-5,TRBV7-6
CASSHDSYGYTF,TRBJ1-2,TRBV6-1
CASSQDAGLARTGELFF,TRBJ2-2,TRBV4-1
CASSAASGTGSHEQFF,TRBJ2-1,TRBV7-2
CASALGTGEETQYF,TRBJ2-5,TRBV19
CASSHSTGEGEAFF,TRBJ1-1,TRBV2
CATSRDFNRGLGETQYF,TRBJ2-5,TRBV15
CASGDLWGSHEQYF,TRBJ2-7,TRBV11-2
CSASRTVQETQYF,TRBJ2-5,TRBV20-1
CASSPGQASSGANVLAF,TRBJ2-6,TRBV5-1
CAISESWEKGSGQSQHF,TRBJ1-5,TRBV10-3
CASSQVSREDEQFF,TRBJ2-1,TRBV4-1
CASSLDRTSGSGHTQYF,TRBJ2-3,TRBV11-3
CASSPARDRGRYNEQFF,TRBJ2-1,TRBV11-2
CSAGVREGPLHF,TRBJ1-6,TRBV20-1
CSARDRGNEQFF,TRBJ2-1,TRBV20-1
CASSLREGSEAFF,TRBJ1-1,TRBV27
CASSWTSRATDTQYF,TRBJ2-3,TRBV5-1
CAISPRDEFFHEQYF,TRBJ2-7,TRBV10-3
CASSYSPYSF,TRBJ2-1,TRBV7-3
CASSHHRDEETQYF,TRBJ2-5,TRBV6-2/TRBV6-3
CSAGGGRGYTEAFF,TRBJ1-1,TRBV20-1
CALREGPRSGEAFF,TRBJ1-1,TRBV10-3
CASSLARGNNEQFF,TRBJ2-1,TRBV7-9
CSASDGRTSYNEQFF,TRBJ2-1,TRBV20-1
CSALPNLRTGRYYEQYF,TRBJ2-7,TRBV20-1
CSATGVEAFF,TRBJ1-1,TRBV20-1
CATSRDYGELFF,TRBJ2-2,TRBV15
CASSPPGGNTEAFF,TRBJ1-1,TRBV5-1
CASSLVTSGSSGANVLTF,TRBJ2-6,TRBV7-8
CASSLASFGGELFF,TRBJ2-2,TRBV11-3
CASSENYDEQFF,TRBJ2-1,TRBV25-1
CASSPGTSGLLTDTQYF,TRBJ2-3,TRBV3-1
CASSYRGNQPQHF,TRBJ1-5,TRBV6-6
CSARPLAAQSEQFF,TRBJ2-1,TRBV20-1
CASSSGTSGTDTQYF,TRBJ2-3,TRBV5-5
CSATGLGDNEQFF,TRBJ2-1,TRBV20-1
CASTDPVNEQFF,TRBJ2-1,TRBV6-2/TRBV6-3
CASSFSGGNQPQHF,TRBJ1-5,TRBV7-2
CASSVEGDPYEQYF,TRBJ2-7,TRBV9
CSARSTGQEYFNSPLHF,TRBJ1-6,TRBV20-1
CAGGIRGLYEQYF,TRBJ2-7,TRBV7-2
CASSPSRGNQYF,TRBJ2-4,TRBV18
CASSLTGDNEQFF,TRBJ2-1,TRBV5-1
CARRTWGDNQPQHF,TRBJ1-5,TRBV19
CASKGGTGTTGELFF,TRBJ2-2,TRBV27
CASTFLDGYTF,TRBJ1-2,TRBV11-2
CTSSSGLAGATDTQYF,TRBJ2-3,TRBV6-2/TRBV6-3
CATSDRDNPNTGELFF,TRBJ2-2,TRBV24-1
CASSEGGGLYEQYF,TRBJ2-7,TRBV5-1
CASSQGRAGRGDTQYF,TRBJ2-3,TRBV4-3
CASKQDSSYNSPLHF,TRBJ1-6,TRBV7-2
CASGPGTEAFF,TRBJ1-1,TRBV7-2